This TCR beta chain was identified during a study of T cell repertoires in cytomegalovirus infection. This clonotype was seen a handful of times. Its matching antigen is unknown. Each CDR3 protein is one row after TCRdb ran MiXCR on the reads. This repertoire shows 750,000 to 950,000 distinct CDR3 sequences, about 27% found once; its top ten account for around 12%. Per germline, CDR1 MNHEY and CDR2 SMNVEV (reference sequence). CDR3 length: 14 residues. Trimming cost V 5 bases and J 5 bases, with 13 bases left between them. This clonotype originated in a human donor in good health (CMV status not recorded). Some clones in this sample may be carry-over from other donors' samples. The chain links TRBV27 to TRBJ2-1; possible D gene TRBD2, 6 bases. Sequenced here: cultured CD8+ T cells from PBMCs, sampled from culture after CMV antigen stimulation. The CDR3 bases are TGTGCCAGCAGTGCGGGACTCACTGACAATGAGCAGTTCTTC. This codes for CASSAGLTDNEQFF.